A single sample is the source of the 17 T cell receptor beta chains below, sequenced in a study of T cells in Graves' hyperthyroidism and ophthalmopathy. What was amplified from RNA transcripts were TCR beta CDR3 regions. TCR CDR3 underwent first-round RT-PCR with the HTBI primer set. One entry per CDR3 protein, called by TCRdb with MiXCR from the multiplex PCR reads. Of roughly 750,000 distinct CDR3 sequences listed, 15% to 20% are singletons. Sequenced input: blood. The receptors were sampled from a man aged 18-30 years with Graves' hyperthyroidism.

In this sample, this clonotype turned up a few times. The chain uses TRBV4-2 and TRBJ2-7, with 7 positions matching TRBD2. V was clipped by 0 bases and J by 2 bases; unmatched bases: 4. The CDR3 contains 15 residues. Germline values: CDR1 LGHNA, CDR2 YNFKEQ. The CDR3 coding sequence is TGTGCCAGCAGCCAAGATGTAGCGGGCACCTACGAGCAGTACTTC. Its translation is CASSQDVAGTYEQYF.

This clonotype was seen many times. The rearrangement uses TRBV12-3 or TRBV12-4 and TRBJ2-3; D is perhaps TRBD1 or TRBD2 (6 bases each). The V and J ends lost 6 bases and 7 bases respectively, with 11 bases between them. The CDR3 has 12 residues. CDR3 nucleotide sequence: TGTGCCAGCAGGCCTCGGGGGCATACGCAGTATTTT. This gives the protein CASRPRGHTQYF.

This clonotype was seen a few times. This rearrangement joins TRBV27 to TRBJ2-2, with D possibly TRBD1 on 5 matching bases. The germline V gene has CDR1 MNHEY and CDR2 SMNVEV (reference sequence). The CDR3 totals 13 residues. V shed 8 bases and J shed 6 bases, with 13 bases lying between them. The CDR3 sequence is CASLAGIPGELFF. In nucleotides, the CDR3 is TGTGCCAGCCTCGCAGGGATCCCCGGGGAGCTGTTTTTT.

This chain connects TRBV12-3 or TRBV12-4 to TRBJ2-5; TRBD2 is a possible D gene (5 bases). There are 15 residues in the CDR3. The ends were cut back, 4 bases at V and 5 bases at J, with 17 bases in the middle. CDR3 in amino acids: CASSSGIFKGETQYF. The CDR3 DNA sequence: TGTGCCAGCAGTTCCGGGATTTTTAAAGGGGAGACCCAGTACTTC.

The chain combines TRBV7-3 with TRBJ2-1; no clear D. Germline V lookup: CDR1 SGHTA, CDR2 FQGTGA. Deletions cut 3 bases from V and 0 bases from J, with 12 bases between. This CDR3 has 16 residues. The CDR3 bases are TGTGCCAGCAGCTTTTTTGGGTCCAGCTCCTACAATGAGCAGTTCTTC. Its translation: CASSFFGSSSYNEQFF.

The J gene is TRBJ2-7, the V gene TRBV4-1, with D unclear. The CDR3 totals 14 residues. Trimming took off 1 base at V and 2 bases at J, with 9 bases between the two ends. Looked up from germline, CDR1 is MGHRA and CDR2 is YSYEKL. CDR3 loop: CASSQVSRAYEQYF. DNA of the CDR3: TGCGCCAGCAGCCAAGTTAGCCGAGCCTACGAGCAGTACTTC.

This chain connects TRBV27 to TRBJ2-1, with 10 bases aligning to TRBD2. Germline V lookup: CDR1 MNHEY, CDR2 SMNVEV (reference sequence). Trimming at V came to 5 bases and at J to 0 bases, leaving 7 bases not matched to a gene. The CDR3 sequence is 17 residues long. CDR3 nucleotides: TGTGCCAGCAGTCCTTCAGCGGGAGGGGGCTCCTACAATGAGCAGTTCTTC. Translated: CASSPSAGGGSYNEQFF.

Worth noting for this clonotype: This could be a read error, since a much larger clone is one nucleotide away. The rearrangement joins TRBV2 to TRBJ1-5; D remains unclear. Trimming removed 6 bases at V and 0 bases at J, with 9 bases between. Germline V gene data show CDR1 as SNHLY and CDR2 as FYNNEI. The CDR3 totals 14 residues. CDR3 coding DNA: TGTGCCAGCAGCCAGACTTGTAGCAATCAGCCCCAGCATTTT. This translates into CASSQTCSNQPQHF.

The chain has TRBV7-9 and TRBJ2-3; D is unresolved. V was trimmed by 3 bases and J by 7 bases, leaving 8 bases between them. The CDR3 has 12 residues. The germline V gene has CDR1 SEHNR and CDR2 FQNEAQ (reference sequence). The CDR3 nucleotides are TGTGCCAGCAGCTTGAGACACCATACGCAGTATTTT. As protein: CASSLRHHTQYF.

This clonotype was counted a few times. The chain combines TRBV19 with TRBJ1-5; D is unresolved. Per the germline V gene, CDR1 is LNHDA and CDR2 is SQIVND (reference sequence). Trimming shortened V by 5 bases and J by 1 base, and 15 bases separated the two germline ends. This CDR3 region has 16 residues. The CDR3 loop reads CASSWVAGGSNQPQHF. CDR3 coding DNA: TGTGCCAGTAGTTGGGTGGCAGGAGGGAGCAATCAGCCCCAGCATTTT.

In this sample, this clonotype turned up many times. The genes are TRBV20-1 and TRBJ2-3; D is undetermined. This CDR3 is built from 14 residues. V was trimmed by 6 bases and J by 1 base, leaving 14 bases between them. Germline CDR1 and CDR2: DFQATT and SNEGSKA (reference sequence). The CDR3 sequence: CSASAPVGTDTQYF. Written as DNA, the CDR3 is TGCAGTGCCAGCGCTCCGGTCGGCACAGATACGCAGTATTTT.

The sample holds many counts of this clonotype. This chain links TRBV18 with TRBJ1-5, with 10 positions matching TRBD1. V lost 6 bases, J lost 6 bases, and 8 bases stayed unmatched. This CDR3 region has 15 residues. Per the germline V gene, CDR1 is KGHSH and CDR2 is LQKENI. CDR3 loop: CASSAGQGVSQPQHF. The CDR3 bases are TGTGCCAGCTCGGCCGGACAGGGGGTCTCTCAGCCCCAGCATTTT.

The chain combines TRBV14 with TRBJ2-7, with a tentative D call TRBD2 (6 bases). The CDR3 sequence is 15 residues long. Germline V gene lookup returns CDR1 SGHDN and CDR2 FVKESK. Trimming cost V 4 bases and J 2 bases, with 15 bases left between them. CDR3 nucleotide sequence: TGTGCCAGCAGCCGAGCCCCCGGGGGACCCTACGAGCAGTACTTC. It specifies CASSRAPGGPYEQYF.

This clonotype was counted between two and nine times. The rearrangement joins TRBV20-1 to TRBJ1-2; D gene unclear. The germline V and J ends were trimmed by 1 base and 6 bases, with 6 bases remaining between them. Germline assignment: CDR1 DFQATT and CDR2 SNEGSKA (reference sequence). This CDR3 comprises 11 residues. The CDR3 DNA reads TGCAGTGCTAGAGCAGGCCATGGCTACACCTTC. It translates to CSARAGHGYTF.

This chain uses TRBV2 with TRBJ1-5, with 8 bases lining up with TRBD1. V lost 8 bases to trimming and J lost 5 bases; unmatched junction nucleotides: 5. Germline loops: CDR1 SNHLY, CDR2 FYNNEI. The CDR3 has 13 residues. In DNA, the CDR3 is TGTGCCAGCGGGGACAGGAGAGATCAGCCCCAGCATTTT. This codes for CASGDRRDQPQHF. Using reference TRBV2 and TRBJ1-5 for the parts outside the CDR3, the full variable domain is EPEVTQTPSHQVTQMGQEVILRCVPISNHLYFYWYRQILGQKVEFLVSFYNNEISEKSEIFDDQFSVERPDGSNFTLKIRSTKLEDSAMYFCASGDRRDQPQHFGDGTRLSIL.

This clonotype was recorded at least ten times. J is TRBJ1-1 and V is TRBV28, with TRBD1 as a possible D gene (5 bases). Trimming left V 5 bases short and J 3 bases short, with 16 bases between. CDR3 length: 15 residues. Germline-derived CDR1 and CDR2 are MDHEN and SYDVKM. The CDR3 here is CASSGGVGWDTEAFF. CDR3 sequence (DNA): TGTGCCAGCAGTGGAGGGGTCGGTTGGGACACTGAAGCTTTCTTT.

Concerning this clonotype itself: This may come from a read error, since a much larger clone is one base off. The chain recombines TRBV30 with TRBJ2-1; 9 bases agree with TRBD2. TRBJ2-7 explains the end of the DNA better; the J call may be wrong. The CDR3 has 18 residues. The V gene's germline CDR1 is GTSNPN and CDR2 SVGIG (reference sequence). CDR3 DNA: TGTGCCTGGAGTGCCCAGGGAGCGGGAGGCTCCTCCTACAATGAGCAGTACTTC. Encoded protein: CAWSAQGAGGSSYNEQYF.